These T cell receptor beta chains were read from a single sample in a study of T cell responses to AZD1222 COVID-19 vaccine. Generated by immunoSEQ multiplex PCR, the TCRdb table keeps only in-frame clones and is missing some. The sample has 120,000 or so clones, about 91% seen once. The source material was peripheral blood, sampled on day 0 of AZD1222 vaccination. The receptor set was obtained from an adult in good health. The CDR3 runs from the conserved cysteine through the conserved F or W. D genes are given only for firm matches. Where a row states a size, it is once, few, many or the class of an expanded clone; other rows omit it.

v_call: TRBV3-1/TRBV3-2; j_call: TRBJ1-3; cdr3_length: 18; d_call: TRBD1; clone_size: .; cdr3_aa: CASSHFVVRGQAGNTIYF; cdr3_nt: TGTGCCAGCAGCCACTTCGTCGTTAGGGGGCAAGCTGGAAACACCATATATTTT
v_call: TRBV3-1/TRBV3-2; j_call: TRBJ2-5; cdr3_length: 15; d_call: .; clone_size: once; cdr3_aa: CASSQVGGGRETQYF; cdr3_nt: TGTGCCAGCAGCCAAGTTGGGGGTGGGAGGGAGACCCAGTACTTC
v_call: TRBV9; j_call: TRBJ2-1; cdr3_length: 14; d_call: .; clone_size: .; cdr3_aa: CASSVRRRDNEQFF; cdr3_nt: TGTGCCAGCAGCGTACGAAGAAGAGACAATGAGCAGTTCTTC
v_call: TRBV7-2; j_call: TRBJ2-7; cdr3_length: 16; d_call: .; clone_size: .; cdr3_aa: CASSLGPSGLAYEQYF; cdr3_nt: TGTGCCAGCAGCTTAGGCCCGAGCGGGTTGGCTTACGAGCAGTACTTC
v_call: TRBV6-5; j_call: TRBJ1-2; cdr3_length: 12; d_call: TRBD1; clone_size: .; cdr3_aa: CASSRGNYGYTF; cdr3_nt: TGTGCCAGCAGCAGGGGGAACTATGGCTACACCTTC
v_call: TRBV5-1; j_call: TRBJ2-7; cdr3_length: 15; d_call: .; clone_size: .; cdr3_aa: CASSLPRGLSYEQYF; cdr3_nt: TGCGCCAGCAGCTTGCCCCGAGGACTATCCTACGAGCAGTACTTC
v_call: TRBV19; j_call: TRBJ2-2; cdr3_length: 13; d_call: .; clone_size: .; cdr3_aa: CASSIWGAGELFF; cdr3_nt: TGTGCCAGTAGTATATGGGGTGCCGGGGAGCTGTTTTTT
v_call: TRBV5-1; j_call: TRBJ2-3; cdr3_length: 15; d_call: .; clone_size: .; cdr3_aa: CASSFTPPGSDTQYF; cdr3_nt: TGCGCCAGCAGCTTTACCCCCCCAGGGTCAGATACGCAGTATTTT
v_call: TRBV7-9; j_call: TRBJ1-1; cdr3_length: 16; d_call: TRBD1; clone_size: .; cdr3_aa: CASRRSSGTVNTEAFF; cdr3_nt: TGTGCCAGCAGGAGGAGTTCCGGGACAGTCAACACTGAAGCTTTCTTT
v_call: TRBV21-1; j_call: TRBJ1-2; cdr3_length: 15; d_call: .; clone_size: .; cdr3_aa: CASSFGQGGNYGYTF; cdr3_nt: TGTGCCAGCAGCTTCGGACAGGGAGGAAATTATGGCTACACCTTC
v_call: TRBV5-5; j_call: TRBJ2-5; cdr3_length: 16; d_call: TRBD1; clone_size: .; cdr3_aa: CASSPPQQGAFETQYF; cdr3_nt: TGTGCCAGCAGCCCCCCGCAGCAGGGGGCGTTCGAGACCCAGTACTTC
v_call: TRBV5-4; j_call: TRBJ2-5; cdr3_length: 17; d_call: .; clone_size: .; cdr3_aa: CASSFNVRRDSQETQYF; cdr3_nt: TGTGCCAGCAGCTTTAATGTCAGGAGGGACAGTCAAGAGACCCAGTACTTC
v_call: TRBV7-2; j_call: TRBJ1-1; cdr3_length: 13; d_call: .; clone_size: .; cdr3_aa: CASSPTLRTEAFF; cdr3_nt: TGTGCCAGCAGCCCAACCCTGAGGACTGAAGCTTTCTTT
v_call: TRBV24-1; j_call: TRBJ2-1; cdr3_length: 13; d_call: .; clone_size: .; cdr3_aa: CATRNSGYNEQFF; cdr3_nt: TGTGCCACCAGGAACAGCGGGTACAATGAGCAGTTCTTC
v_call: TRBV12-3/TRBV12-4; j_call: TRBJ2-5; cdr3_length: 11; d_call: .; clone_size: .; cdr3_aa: CASRMGETQYF; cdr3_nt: TGTGCCAGCAGGATGGGAGAGACCCAGTACTTC
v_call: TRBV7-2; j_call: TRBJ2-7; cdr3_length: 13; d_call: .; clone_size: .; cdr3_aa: CASSAGRPYEQYF; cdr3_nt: TGTGCCAGCAGCGCAGGACGGCCCTACGAGCAGTACTTC
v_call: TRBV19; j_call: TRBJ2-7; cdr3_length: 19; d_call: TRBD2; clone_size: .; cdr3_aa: CASSPKGLASGTPNREQYF; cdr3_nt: TGTGCCAGTAGCCCCAAGGGTTTGGCTAGCGGGACTCCAAACCGCGAGCAGTACTTC
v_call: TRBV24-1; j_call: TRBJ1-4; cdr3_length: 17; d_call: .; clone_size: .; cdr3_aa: CATRGSGRCYGNEKLFF; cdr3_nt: TGTGCCACCAGAGGGTCCGGCAGATGCTATGGGAATGAAAAACTGTTTTTT
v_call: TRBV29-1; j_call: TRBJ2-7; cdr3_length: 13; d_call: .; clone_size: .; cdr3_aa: CSVGGAQGYEQYF; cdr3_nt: TGCAGCGTTGGAGGGGCGCAGGGATACGAGCAGTACTTC
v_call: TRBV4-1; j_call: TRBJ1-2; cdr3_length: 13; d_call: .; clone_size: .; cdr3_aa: CASSQDTNYGYTF; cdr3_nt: TGCGCCAGCAGCCAAGATACAAACTATGGCTACACCTTC
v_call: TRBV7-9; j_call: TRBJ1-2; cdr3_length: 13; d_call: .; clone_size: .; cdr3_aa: CASSQQTGYGYTF; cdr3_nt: TGTGCCAGCAGCCAGCAGACAGGCTATGGCTACACCTTC
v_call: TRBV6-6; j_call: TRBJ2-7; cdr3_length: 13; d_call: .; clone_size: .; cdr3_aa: CASASQGSYEQYF; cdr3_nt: TGTGCCAGCGCCTCCCAGGGCTCCTACGAGCAGTACTTC
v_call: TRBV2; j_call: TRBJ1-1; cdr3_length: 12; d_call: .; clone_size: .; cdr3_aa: CASRMGRTEAFF; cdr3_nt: TGTGCCAGCAGAATGGGGCGGACTGAAGCTTTCTTT
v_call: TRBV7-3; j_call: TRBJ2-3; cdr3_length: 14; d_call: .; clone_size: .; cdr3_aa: CASSLRHDTDTQYF; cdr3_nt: TGTGCCAGCAGCCTCAGACATGACACAGATACGCAGTATTTT
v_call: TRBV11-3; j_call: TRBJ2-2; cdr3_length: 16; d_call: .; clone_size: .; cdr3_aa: CASSLWGAGETGELFF; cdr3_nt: TGTGCCAGCAGCTTATGGGGGGCGGGAGAAACCGGGGAGCTGTTTTTT
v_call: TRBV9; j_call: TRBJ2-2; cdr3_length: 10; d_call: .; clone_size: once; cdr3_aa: CASGITELFF; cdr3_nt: TGTGCCAGCGGCATAACGGAGCTGTTTTTT
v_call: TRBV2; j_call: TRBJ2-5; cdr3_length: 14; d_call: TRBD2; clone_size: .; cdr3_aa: CASSPGLAGETQYF; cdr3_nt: TGTGCCAGCAGTCCGGGACTAGCGGGGGAGACCCAGTACTTC
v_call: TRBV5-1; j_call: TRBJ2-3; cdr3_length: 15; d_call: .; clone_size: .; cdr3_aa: CASSFSGGDGDTQYF; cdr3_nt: TGCGCCAGCAGCTTTAGCGGCGGGGATGGAGATACGCAGTATTTT
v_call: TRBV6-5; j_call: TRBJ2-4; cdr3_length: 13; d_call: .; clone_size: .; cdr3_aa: CASSGRAKNIQYF; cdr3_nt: TGTGCCAGCAGCGGGCGGGCCAAAAACATTCAGTACTTC
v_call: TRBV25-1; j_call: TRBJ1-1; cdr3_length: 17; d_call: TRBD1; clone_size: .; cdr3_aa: CASSETTRTGMATEAFF; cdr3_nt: TGTGCCAGCAGTGAAACGACCCGGACAGGGATGGCCACTGAAGCTTTCTTT
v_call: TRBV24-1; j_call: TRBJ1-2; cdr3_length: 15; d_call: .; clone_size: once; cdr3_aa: CATSDGTAATSGYTF; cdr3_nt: TGTGCCACCAGTGATGGGACCGCCGCGACAAGTGGCTACACCTTC
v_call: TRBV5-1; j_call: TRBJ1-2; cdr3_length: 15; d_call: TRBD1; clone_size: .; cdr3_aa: CASRAGTDLPYGYTF; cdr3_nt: TGCGCCAGCAGGGCCGGGACAGATCTCCCCTATGGCTACACCTTC
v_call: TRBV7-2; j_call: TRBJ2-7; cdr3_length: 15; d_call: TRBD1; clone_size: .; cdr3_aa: CASTGGQGSSYEQYF; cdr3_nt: TGTGCCAGCACCGGGGGACAGGGGAGCTCCTACGAGCAGTACTTC
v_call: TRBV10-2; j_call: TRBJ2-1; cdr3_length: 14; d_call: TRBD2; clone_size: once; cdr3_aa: CASSIAGGPVEQFF; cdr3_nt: TGCGCCAGCAGCATAGCGGGAGGGCCAGTTGAGCAGTTCTTC
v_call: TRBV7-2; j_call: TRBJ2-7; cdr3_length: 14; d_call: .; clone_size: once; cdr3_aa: CASSLMDGPYEQYF; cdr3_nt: TGTGCCAGCAGCTTAATGGACGGACCCTACGAGCAGTACTTC
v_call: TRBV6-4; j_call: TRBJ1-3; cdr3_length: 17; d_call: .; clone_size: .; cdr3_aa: CASSDSCFPGVGNTIYF; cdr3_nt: TGTGCCAGCAGTGACTCTTGCTTCCCAGGGGTCGGAAACACCATATATTTT
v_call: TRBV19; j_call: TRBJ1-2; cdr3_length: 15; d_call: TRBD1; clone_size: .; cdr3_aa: CASTIVIGTAYGYTF; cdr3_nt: TGTGCCAGTACGATCGTTATTGGGACAGCGTATGGCTACACCTTC